This T cell receptor beta chain came from a study of shared T cell receptors in the human thymus. This clone was seen a handful of times. Generated by immunoSEQ multiplex PCR, the TCRdb table keeps only in-frame clones and is missing some. The sample yields 640,000 or so clones, about 90% seen once. V dropped 4 bases and J dropped 4; count of bases not matched to a gene: 16. This CDR3 comprises 17 residues. The germline V gene encodes CDR1 LNHNV and CDR2 YYDKDF (reference sequence). These data were also filed under a second study, of human thymus T cells. As reported in that work: Thymic tissue was derived from resections collected during corrective heart surgery. Thymic and blood repertoires appeared to carry a bias in their V and J gene usage. Related work found strong thymic repertoire overlap between unrelated individuals.

Source material: thymocytes. The receptor was isolated from a boy younger than two with a congenital heart defect. The rearrangement joins TRBV15 to TRBJ2-7, with TRBD1 matching 7 bases. In DNA form, the CDR3 reads TGTGCCACCAGCACTGGCGACCTTAGGACAGGAAGTTACGAGCAGTACTTC. As protein: CATSTGDLRTGSYEQYF.